The 29 T cell receptor beta chains below all came from one sample that was sequenced in a study of beta chain features in type 1 diabetes. Expressed TCRB transcripts were sequenced because the entire RNA isolate underwent reverse transcription. Generated by immunoSEQ multiplex PCR, the TCRdb table keeps only in-frame clones and is missing some. Among 130,000 to 150,000 clones, under 11% were seen once, and the ten largest hold 1% to 1.5%. Input material: naive CD4+ T cells from blood. The source is a man aged 18 to 30 in good health.

The genes are TRBV6-5 and TRBJ2-7, with 7 bases matching TRBD2. The ends lost 6 bases at V and 6 bases at J; junction bases unmatched: 11. Germline V gene data show CDR1 as MNHEY and CDR2 as SVGAGI. The CDR3 extends over 14 amino acids. Here the CDR3 DNA reads TGTGCCAGCAGGGGTATTCGGGGGGTGTCCGAGCAGTACTTC. Translated: CASRGIRGVSEQYF.

This clone was observed many times. One end of the junction is discordant with germline, which a read error may explain. The chain recombines TRBV4-3 with TRBJ1-1; a possible D gene is TRBD1 (6 bases). This CDR3 is 13 amino acids long. CDR1 and CDR2 from the germline V gene are LGHNA and YSLEER. CDR3 in amino acids: CASSRQANSEAFF. The CDR3 DNA is TGCGCCAGCAGCCGACAGGCTAACAGTGAAGCTTTCTTT.

This clone was counted only a few times. The rearrangement uses TRBV28 and TRBJ2-3; a possible D gene is TRBD2 (7 bases). The CDR3 has 17 amino acids. V was cut by 5 bases and J by 0 bases, with 18 bases left in between. Germline CDR1 reads MDHEN; CDR2 reads SYDVKM. CDR3 amino acids: CASSGEGGGRSTDTQYF. The CDR3 DNA reads TGTGCCAGCAGTGGCGAGGGGGGGGGCCGGAGCACAGATACGCAGTATTTT.

This clone was seen only a few times. This chain connects TRBV7-6 to TRBJ2-2, with 11 bases lining up with TRBD2. The CDR3 is made up of 16 amino acids. The ends lost 1 base at V and 3 bases at J; junction bases unmatched: 1. The germline gives CDR1 SGHVS, CDR2 FNYEAQ. CDR3 sequence: CASSLVAGGHTGELFF. The DNA for the CDR3 is TGTGCCAGCAGCTTAGTAGCGGGGGGGCACACCGGGGAGCTGTTTTTT.

This clone turned up a few times. V gene TRBV5-1 combines with J gene TRBJ2-2; D is unresolved. Looked up from germline, CDR1 is SGHRS and CDR2 is YFSETQ. Trimming left V 0 bases short and J 2 bases short, with 8 bases between. The CDR3 spans 15 residues. CDR3 residues: CASSLVAANTGELFF. CDR3 DNA: TGCGCCAGCAGCTTGGTGGCCGCAAACACCGGGGAGCTGTTTTTT.

The chain carries TRBV27 and TRBJ2-3; weak D call: TRBD1 (6 bases). The germline CDR1 and CDR2 sequences are MNHEY and SMNVEV (reference sequence). This CDR3 contains 15 residues. V lost 5 bases and J 2 bases, leaving 14 bases between the germline ends. The chain's CDR3 is CASSRTDYHTDTQYF. The DNA of the CDR3 is TGTGCCAGCAGTCGGACAGACTATCACACAGATACGCAGTATTTT.

This clone was detected a few times. This rearrangement joins TRBV30 to TRBJ1-3; 7 bases align to TRBD1. The ends lost 5 bases at V and 8 bases at J; junction bases unmatched: 6. Looked up from germline, CDR1 is GTSNPN and CDR2 is SVGIG (reference sequence). The CDR3 runs 12 residues. CDR3: CAWGRQGDTIYF. The CDR3, as DNA: TGTGCCTGGGGCAGACAGGGCGACACCATATATTTT.

The V call is TRBV7-2, the J call TRBJ2-7; the match to TRBD2 covers 9 bases. This CDR3 spans 15 amino acids. The germline gives CDR1 SGHTA, CDR2 FQGNSA. The V gene end was trimmed by 2 bases and the J gene end by 7 bases; junction bases not matched to a gene: 9. The CDR3 loop is CASSLLAGGPEEQYF. CDR3 nucleotide sequence: TGTGCCAGCAGCTTACTGGCGGGGGGGCCAGAAGAGCAGTACTTC.

The genes are TRBV19 and TRBJ2-2; TRBD1 matches 9 bases. CDR1 is LNHDA and CDR2 is SQIVND in the germline V gene (reference sequence). Unmatched junction bases numbered 4, after V lost 4 bases and J lost 4 bases. The CDR3 loop spans 15 amino acids. The CDR3 region is CASSTTGGFTGELFF. The CDR3 DNA reads TGTGCCAGTAGTACGACAGGGGGTTTCACCGGGGAGCTGTTTTTT.

The sample holds a few counts of this clone. The rearrangement joins TRBV5-1 to TRBJ2-1; 8 nucleotides match TRBD2. This CDR3 is built from 14 residues. CDR1 and CDR2 from the germline V gene are SGHRS and YFSETQ. V dropped 4 bases and J dropped 5; count of bases not matched to a gene: 5. Written as DNA, the CDR3 is TGCGCCAGCAGCATACAAGCGGGGGACAATGAGCAGTTCTTC. This encodes CASSIQAGDNEQFF.

This clone was picked up a small number of times. This chain uses TRBV5-1 with TRBJ2-7; TRBD1 aligns across 9 bases. The CDR3 contains 15 residues. Unmatched junction bases numbered 12, after V lost 4 bases and J lost 7 bases. Germline CDR1 and CDR2: SGHRS and YFSETQ. The chain's CDR3 is CASSPITGGPLEQYF. For the CDR3, the DNA is TGCGCCAGCAGCCCCATTACAGGGGGCCCTCTGGAGCAGTACTTC.

The chain carries TRBV29-1 and TRBJ1-5; D is possibly TRBD1 (6 bases). Germline CDR1 SQVTM, CDR2 ANQGSEA. V was pared by 6 bases and J by 3 bases, with 12 bases between. There are 13 residues in the CDR3. This CDR3 is CSVQGHLNQPQHF. CDR3 nucleotide sequence: TGCAGCGTACAGGGTCATCTCAATCAGCCCCAGCATTTT.

CDR3 DNA: TGTGCCTGGTTCCTCGGGTTGGAGGAGGATGGCTACACCTTC. Protein: CAWFLGLEEDGYTF. The gene calls are TRBV30 and TRBJ1-2; no clear D gene. CDR1 is GTSNPN and CDR2 is SVGIG in the germline V gene (reference sequence). The V gene lost 5 bases and the J gene lost 6 bases, with 19 bases spanning the gap. This CDR3 comprises 14 residues.

This clone was picked up many times. This chain joins TRBV4-3 and TRBJ1-6, with 9 bases lining up with TRBD1. Unmatched junction bases numbered 3, after V lost 4 bases and J lost 5 bases. This CDR3 has 15 residues. Germline V gives CDR1 LGHNA, CDR2 YSLEER. In DNA form, the CDR3 reads TGCGCCAGCAGCCCCCGGACAGGGGATAATTCACCCCTCCACTTT. Protein product: CASSPRTGDNSPLHF.

This chain connects TRBV19 to TRBJ1-6; no reliable D call. Germline CDR1 LNHDA, CDR2 SQIVND (reference sequence). V was cut by 4 bases and J by 8 bases, with 12 bases left in between. The CDR3 length is 14 residues. CDR3 amino acids: CASSTFGQDSPLHF. In nucleotides, the CDR3 is TGTGCCAGTAGTACTTTCGGTCAGGATTCACCCCTCCACTTT.

This clone appeared a few times. The chain combines TRBV5-1 with TRBJ1-3; 9 bases match TRBD1. The CDR3 runs to 15 residues. V lost 4 bases to trimming and J lost 3 bases; unmatched junction nucleotides: 5. Germline loops: CDR1 SGHRS, CDR2 YFSETQ. This CDR3 is CASSIQGAIGNTIYF. CDR3 coding DNA: TGCGCCAGCAGCATACAGGGGGCTATTGGAAACACCATATATTTT.

This chain joins TRBV7-3 and TRBJ2-1; 8 bases are a match to TRBD2. This CDR3 region has 15 residues. Germline V gene data show CDR1 as SGHTA and CDR2 as FQGTGA. With V trimmed by 4 bases and J by 1 base, 3 bases remained unmatched. The CDR3 sequence is CASSSGGVSYNEQFF. The CDR3 DNA is TGTGCCAGCAGCTCGGGGGGGGTTTCCTACAATGAGCAGTTCTTC.

This clone was counted only a few times. In nucleotides, the CDR3 is TGCGCCAGCAGTGACATCTCTGGAAACACCATATATTTT. Translating gives CASSDISGNTIYF. The genes are TRBV5-1 and TRBJ1-3; D ambiguous. CDR1 is SGHRS, CDR2 YFSETQ, per germline. The CDR3 runs to 13 residues. V dropped 5 bases and J dropped 0 bases, with 6 bases sitting between them. Variable domain in full (rest from reference TRBV5-1 and TRBJ1-3): KAGVTQTPRYLIKTRGQQVTLSCSPISGHRSVSWYQQTPGQGLQFLFEYFSETQRNKGNFPGRFSGRQFSNSRSEMNVSTLELGDSALYLCASSDISGNTIYFGEGSWLTVV.

This chain uses TRBV7-2 with TRBJ1-2; a possible D gene is TRBD1 (5 bases). CDR3 length: 15 residues. In germline, CDR1 is SGHTA, CDR2 FQGNSA. Trimming cost V 2 bases and J 2 bases, with 12 bases left between them. As DNA, the CDR3 is TGTGCCAGCAGCTTAACGGGGGTCAACAACTATGGCTACACCTTC. Translated: CASSLTGVNNYGYTF. The variable domain in full, with the rest retrieved from reference TRBV7-2 and TRBJ1-2, is GAGVSQSPSNKVTEKGKDVELRCDPISGHTALYWYRQSLGQGLEFLIYFQGNSAPDKSGLPSDRFSAERTGGSVSTLTIQRTQQEDSAVYLCASSLTGVNNYGYTFGSGTRLTVV.

The chain employs TRBV18 and TRBJ2-1, with 7 bases fitting TRBD2. The CDR3 totals 16 residues. CDR1 is KGHSH and CDR2 is LQKENI in the germline V gene. Germline trimming cut 3 bases from V and 2 bases from J; bases unmatched to any gene: 7. The chain's CDR3 is CASSPPPGGTYNEQFF. In DNA form, the CDR3 reads TGTGCCAGCTCACCCCCCCCGGGGGGAACCTACAATGAGCAGTTCTTC.

This clone was recorded a few times. The chain uses TRBV20-1 and TRBJ1-1, with D unresolved. Trimming cost V 7 bases and J 5 bases, with 8 bases left between them. The length of the CDR3 is 10 residues. Per the germline V gene, CDR1 is DFQATT and CDR2 is SNEGSKA (reference sequence). The CDR3, as DNA: TGCAGTGTACGGAGGACTGAAGCTTTCTTT. Translating gives CSVRRTEAFF.

The V gene is TRBV5-6, the J gene TRBJ1-1; 11 bases map to TRBD1. The CDR3 sequence is 15 residues long. J gave up 5 bases and V 3 bases, and 6 bases lay outside the gene matches. CDR1 SGHDT and CDR2 YYEEEE come from the germline V gene. The CDR3 reads CASSSGQGVDTEAFF. The DNA for the CDR3 is TGTGCCAGCAGCTCGGGACAGGGGGTGGATACTGAAGCTTTCTTT. The variable domain in full, completed from reference TRBV5-6 and TRBJ1-1, reads DAGVTQSPTHLIKTRGQQVTLRCSPKSGHDTVSWYQQALGQGPQFIFQYYEEEERQRGNFPDRFSGHQFPNYSSELNVNALLLGDSALYLCASSSGQGVDTEAFFGQGTRLTVV.

The table lists this clone with many counts. The rearrangement uses TRBV18 and TRBJ2-4, with D uncertain. Germline assignment: CDR1 KGHSH and CDR2 LQKENI. Deletions cut 3 bases from V and 8 bases from J, with 8 bases between. The CDR3 is made up of 12 amino acids. For the CDR3, the DNA is TGTGCCAGCTCACCCCAGTCTGACATTCAGTACTTC. The encoded protein is CASSPQSDIQYF.

This sequence joins TRBV29-1 and TRBJ1-2; 11 nucleotides line up with TRBD1. The V gene's germline CDR1 is SQVTM and CDR2 ANQGSEA. With 4 bases clipped from V and 4 bases from J, the junction kept 5 bases outside the gene matches. The CDR3 length is 14 residues. The CDR3 here is CSVAGQGATYGYTF. The CDR3 nucleotides are TGCAGCGTTGCAGGACAGGGGGCAACCTATGGCTACACCTTC.

The chain employs TRBV7-8 and TRBJ2-3; 8 nucleotides agree with TRBD1. Germline values: CDR1 SGHVS, CDR2 FQNEAQ. Unmatched junction bases numbered 5, after V lost 4 bases and J lost 2 bases. The CDR3 length is 15 residues. The CDR3 here is CASSSDRGPTDTQYF. In nucleotides, the CDR3 is TGTGCCAGCAGCTCCGACAGGGGTCCCACAGATACGCAGTATTTT.

The V and J genes are TRBV2 and TRBJ2-3; 9 bases align to TRBD1. Losses at the gene ends were 4 bases for V and 5 bases for J; bases not matched to a gene: 4. The CDR3 spans 14 residues. Germline CDR1 SNHLY, CDR2 FYNNEI. CDR3 amino acids: CASSGQGVLDTQYF. In DNA form, the CDR3 reads TGTGCCAGCAGTGGACAGGGGGTCCTAGATACGCAGTATTTT.

The chain has TRBV30 and TRBJ1-5; 9 positions agree with TRBD1. V shed 7 bases, J shed 5 bases, and the junction held 3 bases outside the gene matches. The CDR3 totals 12 residues. The germline V gene has CDR1 GTSNPN and CDR2 SVGIG (reference sequence). The chain's CDR3 is CALDRGDQPQHF. As DNA, the CDR3 is TGTGCCTTGGACAGGGGCGATCAGCCCCAGCATTTT.

The chain carries TRBV7-2 and TRBJ1-4; 8 nucleotides align to TRBD1. After removal of 4 bases from V and 3 bases from J, the junction contained 4 bases not matched to a gene. This CDR3 has 15 amino acids. Germline-derived CDR1 and CDR2 are SGHTA and FQGNSA. CDR3 in DNA: TGTGCCAGCAGCTCCCAGGGGGCAGCTAATGAAAAACTGTTTTTT. Translation: CASSSQGAANEKLFF.

The CDR3: CASSPRLEDQPQHF. In DNA, the CDR3 is TGTGCCAGCTCACCACGTTTAGAAGATCAGCCCCAGCATTTT. This sequence joins TRBV18 and TRBJ1-5, with D unresolved. Germline V gene lookup returns CDR1 KGHSH and CDR2 LQKENI. The V end lost 1 base, the J end lost 5 bases, and 9 bases lay between the germline ends. The CDR3 is 14 amino acids. Using reference TRBV18 and TRBJ1-5 for the parts outside the CDR3, the full variable domain is NAGVMQNPRHLVRRRGQEARLRCSPMKGHSHVYWYRQLPEEGLKFMVYLQKENIIDESGMPKERFSAEFPKEGPSILRIQQVVRGDSAAYFCASSPRLEDQPQHFGDGTRLSIL.